The table lists the clone carrying this T cell receptor (beta chain) with many counts. Antigen: not known. Together with a sample-barcoded 5' primer, a J-beta primer mix was included in a second PCR lasting about 7 to 11 cycles. One entry per CDR3 protein, called by TCRdb with MiXCR from the 5' RACE reads. The sample holds about 930,000 distinct CDR3 sequences; almost 30% are singletons and the top ten take roughly 10%. The entry originates in a study of blood T cells in healthy people across ages. The CDR3 has 14 amino acids. Germline loops: CDR1 SGHTA, CDR2 FQGTGA. V shed 5 bases, J shed 3 bases, and the junction held 6 bases outside the gene matches. Study-level results: Researchers deemed the diversity estimates from one million T cells underestimates.

This same sample was also taken into another study, of T cells of mothers and their children. Per that study: The sample comes from some 10 healthy Caucasian donors: mothers and children. Each mother yielded more than 8.5 million TCR beta CDR3 reads. Each child yielded about 3 million reads. Normalized overlap was always slightly, never significantly, higher in related than unrelated mother-child pairs.

The J gene is TRBJ1-1, the V gene TRBV7-3; 7 bases are a match to TRBD1. The source of this sequence is a woman in her thirties or forties in good health. Specimen: blood. As DNA, the CDR3 is TGTGCCAGCAGCCTCAGGGGGGGCGACACTGAAGCTTTCTTT. Translated: CASSLRGGDTEAFF.